Listed below are T cell receptor beta chains from one sample, sequenced in a study of blood T cell repertoires in COVID-19. The method was immunoSEQ multiplex PCR; TCRdb's version includes in-frame clones alone and lacks a portion of them. The data contain roughly 310,000 clones, roughly 90% of them singletons. The sequencing sample was made of peripheral blood. These receptors were collected from a woman in her 30s with COVID-19, enrolled during active disease. Each CDR3 is given with its conserved first and last residue. Fields, in order: J gene, V gene, CDR3 protein.

>TRBJ2-7|TRBV29-1
CSALGTGVYDEQYF
>TRBJ1-2|TRBV11-2
CASSLDGGPNYGYTF
>TRBJ1-2|TRBV21-1
CAVQGWSYGYTF
>TRBJ2-3|TRBV11-2
CASSRWGGSTDTQYF
>TRBJ2-2|TRBV4-1
CASSQDRWSGELFF
>TRBJ2-7|TRBV19
CASSISGRSEQYF
>TRBJ2-7|TRBV28
CASSLPKGYEQYF
>TRBJ1-5|TRBV6-1
CASSEEGQEYQPQHF
>TRBJ1-1|TRBV19
CASSPSDRGRTEAFF
>TRBJ2-1|TRBV7-6
CASSSLASGYNEQFF
>TRBJ1-1|TRBV15
CATSRNRQGAEAFF
>TRBJ2-6|TRBV7-3
CASSTTGGHTGANVLTF
>TRBJ2-5|TRBV24-1
CATSDTATSGLQETQYF
>TRBJ2-3|TRBV19
CASSPGVGARDTQYF
>TRBJ2-3|TRBV5-6
CASSSMGTSTDTQYF
>TRBJ1-1|TRBV27
CASSLLRANTEAFF
>TRBJ2-7|TRBV3-1/TRBV3-2
CASSLGTSGRAYEQYF
>TRBJ2-1|TRBV6-1
CASSEIGGGHYNEQFF
>TRBJ2-2|TRBV5-4
CASSAGLTGELFF
>TRBJ1-2|TRBV27
CASSSILTGAYGYTF
>TRBJ2-7|TRBV9
CASSVGGVAEQYF
>TRBJ1-1|TRBV29-1
CSAALAGNTEAFF
>TRBJ2-3|TRBV5-4
CASSRSSGRTDTQYF
>TRBJ1-2|TRBV28
CASSFSGTGNYGYTF
>TRBJ2-3|TRBV14
CASSQGTVFADTQYF
>TRBJ2-3|TRBV30
CAWSTGTSGTDTQYF
>TRBJ2-2|TRBV30
CAGMRQNTGELFF
>TRBJ1-5|TRBV2
CASSEVRDQPQHF
>TRBJ2-7|TRBV5-1
CASSAGVGQGEREQYF
>TRBJ2-1|TRBV19
CASSIGTRGYNEQFF
>TRBJ2-2|TRBV7-9
CASGPRGTGELFF
>TRBJ1-4|TRBV5-5
CASSFSPGRGEKLFF
>TRBJ1-1|TRBV4-1
CASSQRDRGMNTEAFF
>TRBJ2-3|TRBV5-1
CASSLSSGSTDTQYF
>TRBJ2-5|TRBV6-5
CASSRWTSGLETQYF
>TRBJ1-1|TRBV19
CASSGTLNTEAFF
>TRBJ2-3|TRBV15
CATSRSGTGNTDTQYF
>TRBJ2-6|TRBV19
CASSPGLSGANVLTF
>TRBJ2-7|TRBV29-1
CSVGSSGVSNEQYF
>TRBJ2-7|TRBV19
CASSIRSSGYEQYF
>TRBJ1-1|TRBV28
CASSLRGDTEAFF
>TRBJ2-2|TRBV9
CASSPSGQAGELFF
>TRBJ2-5|TRBV6-5
CASTMTGGYETQYF